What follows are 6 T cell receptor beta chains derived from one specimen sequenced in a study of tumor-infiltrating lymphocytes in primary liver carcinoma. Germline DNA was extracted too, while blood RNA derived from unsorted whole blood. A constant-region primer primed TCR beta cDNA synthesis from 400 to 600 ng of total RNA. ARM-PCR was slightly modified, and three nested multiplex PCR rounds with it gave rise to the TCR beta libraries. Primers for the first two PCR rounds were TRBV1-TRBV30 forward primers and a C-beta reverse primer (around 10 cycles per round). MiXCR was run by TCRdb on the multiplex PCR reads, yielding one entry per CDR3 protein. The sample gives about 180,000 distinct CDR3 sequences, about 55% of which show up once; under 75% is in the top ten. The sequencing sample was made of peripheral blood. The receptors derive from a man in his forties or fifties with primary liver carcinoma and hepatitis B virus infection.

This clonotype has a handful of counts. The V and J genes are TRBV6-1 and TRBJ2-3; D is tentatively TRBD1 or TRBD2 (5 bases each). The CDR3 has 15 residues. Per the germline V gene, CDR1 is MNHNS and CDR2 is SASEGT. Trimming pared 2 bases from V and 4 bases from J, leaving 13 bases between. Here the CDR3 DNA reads TGTGCCAGCAGTGAACTTGGGGTGGGGGCAGATACGCAGTATTTT. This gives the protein CASSELGVGADTQYF.

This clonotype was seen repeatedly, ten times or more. The CDR3 region has the DNA TGTGCCAGCAGCTTAAGACGCCTATTGTATGGCGGTTCGAACACCGGGGAGCTGTTTTTT. Protein product: CASSLRRLLYGGSNTGELFF. The chain is built from TRBV11-2 and TRBJ2-2; D is ambiguous. V lost 2 bases and J 0 bases, leaving 22 bases between the germline ends. CDR1 and CDR2 from the germline V gene are SGHAT and FQNNGV. The CDR3 is 20 residues long.

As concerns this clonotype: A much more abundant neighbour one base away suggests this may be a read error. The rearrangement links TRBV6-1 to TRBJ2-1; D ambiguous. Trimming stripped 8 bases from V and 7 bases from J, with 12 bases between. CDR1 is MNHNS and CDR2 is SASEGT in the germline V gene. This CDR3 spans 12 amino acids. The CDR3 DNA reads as TGTGCCAGCGCGACAACTACGAATGAGCAGTTCTTC. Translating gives CASATTTNEQFF.

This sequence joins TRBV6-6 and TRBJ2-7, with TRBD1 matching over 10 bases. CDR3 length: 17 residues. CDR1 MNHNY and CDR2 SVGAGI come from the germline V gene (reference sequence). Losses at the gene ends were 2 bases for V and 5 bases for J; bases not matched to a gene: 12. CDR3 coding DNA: TGTGCCAGCAGTTACCTCCGCGGACAGGGGGACCCCAACGAGCAGTACTTC. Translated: CASSYLRGQGDPNEQYF.

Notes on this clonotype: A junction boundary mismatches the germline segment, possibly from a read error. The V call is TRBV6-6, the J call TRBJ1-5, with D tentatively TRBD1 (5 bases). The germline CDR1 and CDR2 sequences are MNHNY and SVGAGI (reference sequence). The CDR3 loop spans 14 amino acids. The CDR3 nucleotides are TGTACCAGCCGCGGGGGGGTTAACAATCAGCCCCAGCATTTT. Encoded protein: CTSRGGVNNQPQHF.

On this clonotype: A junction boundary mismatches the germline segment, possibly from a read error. The CDR3 protein is CAGSSSPYRANTGELFF. The DNA of the CDR3 is TGTGCCGGCAGTTCCTCTCCCTACAGGGCGAACACCGGGGAGCTGTTTTTT. The chain recombines TRBV6-5 with TRBJ2-2; D might be TRBD1 (6 bases). The CDR3 contains 17 residues. The germline V gene encodes CDR1 MNHEY and CDR2 SVGAGI.